The T cell receptor beta chain described here comes from a study of naive and memory T cell subsets. Study results and caveats: Expression changes during T cell differentiation may affect RNA-based TCR counts. Diversity fell and Gini index rose from naive through CM, EM, EMRA. In naive cells, over 95% of TCR sequences were seen only once.

Per the germline V gene, CDR1 is MNHEY and CDR2 is SVGEGT. V lost 3 bases and J 2 bases, leaving 13 bases between the germline ends. This CDR3 is 16 amino acids long. An equimolar mix of two oligonucleotides served as the beta constant-region primer for TRBC1 and TRBC2. Four rounds of PCR amplified the ligated cDNA using nested alpha and beta constant-region primers plus SP2. TCRdb re-called the UMI-ligation and nested PCR reads with MiXCR, one entry per CDR3 protein. The sample lists about 120,000 distinct CDR3 sequences, around a third occurring once. Sequential positive selection took CD4 T cells first, then CD8 T cells. Regarding this clonotype: The antigen remains undetermined.

The receptor was derived from a human donor in good health. Material for sequencing was central memory CD4+ T cells from blood. The rearrangement links TRBV6-2 or TRBV6-3 to TRBJ2-2; D unclear. CDR3 protein: CASSYSRRLNTGELFF. Written as DNA, the CDR3 is TGTGCCAGCAGTTATAGCCGACGGTTAAACACCGGGGAGCTGTTTTTT.